The T cell receptor beta chain under discussion was sequenced for a study of T cells in localized non-small cell lung cancer. Study-wide results and limits: The study sequenced only one region of the tumor. As a result, intratumor heterogeneity could not be excluded and remains possible. In adjacent lung appeared a median approximately 57 of the top 100 tumor clones.

Germline V CDR1 and CDR2: MNHGY, SAAAGT. The CDR3 is 14 residues long. This clone was found a few times. Antigen: not known. Germline is not matched at one junction end, which may reflect a read error. The table came from immunoSEQ multiplex PCR; TCRdb's copy has only in-frame clones and leaves some out. This table has fewer than 2,500 clones, around 20% appearing once. The chain has TRBV6-8 and TRBJ2-7; D possibly corresponds to TRBD2 (5 bases). The clonotype originates from a man aged 35-69 years with stage I squamous cell lung carcinoma. The sample here was lung tumor tissue, taken before any cancer treatment. CDR3: CAISDLLGTYEQYF. CDR3 coding DNA: TGTGCCATCAGTGACTTACTAGGGACCTACGAGCAGTACTTC.